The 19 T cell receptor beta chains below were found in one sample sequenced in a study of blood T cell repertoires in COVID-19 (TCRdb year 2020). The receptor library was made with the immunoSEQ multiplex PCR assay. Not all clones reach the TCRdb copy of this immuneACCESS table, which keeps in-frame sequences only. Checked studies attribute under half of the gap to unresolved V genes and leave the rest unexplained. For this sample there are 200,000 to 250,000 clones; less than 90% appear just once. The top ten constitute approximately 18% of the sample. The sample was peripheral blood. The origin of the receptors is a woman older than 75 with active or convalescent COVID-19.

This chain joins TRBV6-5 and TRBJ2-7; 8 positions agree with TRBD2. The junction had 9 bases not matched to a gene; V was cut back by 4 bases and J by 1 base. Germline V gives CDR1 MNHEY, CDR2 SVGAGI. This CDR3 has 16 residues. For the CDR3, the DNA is TGTGCCAGCAGTTCCCAGCTGCGGGGGGTATCCTACGAGCAGTACTTC. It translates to CASSSQLRGVSYEQYF.

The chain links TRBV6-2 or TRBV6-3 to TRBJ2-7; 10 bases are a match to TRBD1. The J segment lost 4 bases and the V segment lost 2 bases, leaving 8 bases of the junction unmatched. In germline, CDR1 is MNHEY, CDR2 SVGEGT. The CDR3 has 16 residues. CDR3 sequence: CASSYKPGQGKYEQYF. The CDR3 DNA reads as TGTGCCAGCAGTTACAAACCGGGACAGGGGAAATACGAGCAGTACTTC.

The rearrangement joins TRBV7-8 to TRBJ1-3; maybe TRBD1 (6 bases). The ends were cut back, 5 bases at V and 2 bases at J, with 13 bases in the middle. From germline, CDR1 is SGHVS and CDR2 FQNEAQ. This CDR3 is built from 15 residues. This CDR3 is CASSRIRDTGNTIYF. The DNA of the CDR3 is TGTGCCAGCAGCAGAATCCGGGACACTGGAAACACCATATATTTT.

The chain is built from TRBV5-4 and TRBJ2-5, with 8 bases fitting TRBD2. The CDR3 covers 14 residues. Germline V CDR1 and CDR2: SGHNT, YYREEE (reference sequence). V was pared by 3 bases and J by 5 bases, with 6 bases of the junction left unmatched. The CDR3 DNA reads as TGTGCCAGCAGCTCGGGACTAGTAGGGGAGACCCAGTACTTC. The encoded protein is CASSSGLVGETQYF.

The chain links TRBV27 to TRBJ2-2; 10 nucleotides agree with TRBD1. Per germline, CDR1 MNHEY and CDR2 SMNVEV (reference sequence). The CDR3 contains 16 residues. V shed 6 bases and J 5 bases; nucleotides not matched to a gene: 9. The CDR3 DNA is TGTGCCAGCAGCCGCGGGACAGGGGTATCGACCGGGGAGCTGTTTTTT. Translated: CASSRGTGVSTGELFF.

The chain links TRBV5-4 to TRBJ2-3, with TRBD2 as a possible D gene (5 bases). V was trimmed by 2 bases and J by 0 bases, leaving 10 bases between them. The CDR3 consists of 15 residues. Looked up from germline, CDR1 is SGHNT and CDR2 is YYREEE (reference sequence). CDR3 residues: CASSFGGSSTDTQYF. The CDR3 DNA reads TGTGCCAGCAGCTTCGGAGGTTCTAGCACAGATACGCAGTATTTT. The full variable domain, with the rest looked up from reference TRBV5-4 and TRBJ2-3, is ETGVTQSPTHLIKTRGQQVTLRCSSQSGHNTVSWYQQALGQGPQFIFQYYREEENGRGNFPPRFSGLQFPNYSSELNVNALELDDSALYLCASSFGGSSTDTQYFGPGTRLTVL.

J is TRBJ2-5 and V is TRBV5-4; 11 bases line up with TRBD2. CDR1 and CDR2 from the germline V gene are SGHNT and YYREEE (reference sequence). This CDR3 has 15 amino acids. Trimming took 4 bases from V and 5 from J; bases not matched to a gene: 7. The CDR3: CASSNSGGAWETQYF. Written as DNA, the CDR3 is TGTGCCAGCAGCAATAGCGGGGGGGCGTGGGAGACCCAGTACTTC.

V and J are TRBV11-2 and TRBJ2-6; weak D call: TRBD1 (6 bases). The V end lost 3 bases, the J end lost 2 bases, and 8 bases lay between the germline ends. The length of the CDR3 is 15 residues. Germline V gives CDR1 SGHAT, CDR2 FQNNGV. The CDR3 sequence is CASSFAGAGANVLTF. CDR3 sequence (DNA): TGTGCCAGCAGCTTTGCAGGGGCTGGGGCCAACGTCCTGACTTTC.

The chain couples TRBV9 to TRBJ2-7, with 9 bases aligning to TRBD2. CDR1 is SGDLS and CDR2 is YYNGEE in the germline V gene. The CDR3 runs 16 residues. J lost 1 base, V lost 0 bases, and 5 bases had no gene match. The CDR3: CASSVGGAGGSYEQYF. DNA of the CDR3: TGTGCCAGCAGCGTAGGAGGAGCGGGGGGATCCTACGAGCAGTACTTC.

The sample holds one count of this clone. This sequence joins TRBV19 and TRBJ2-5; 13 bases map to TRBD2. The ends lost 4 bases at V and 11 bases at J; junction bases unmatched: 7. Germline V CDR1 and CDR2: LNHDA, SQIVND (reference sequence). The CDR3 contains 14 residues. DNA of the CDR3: TGTGCCAGTAGTAGAGGACTAGCGGGGGCACGGCAGTACTTC. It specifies CASSRGLAGARQYF.

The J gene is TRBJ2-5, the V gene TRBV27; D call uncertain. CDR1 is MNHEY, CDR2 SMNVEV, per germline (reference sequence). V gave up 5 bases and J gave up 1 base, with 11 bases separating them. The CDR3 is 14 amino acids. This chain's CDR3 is CASSPLSIQETQYF. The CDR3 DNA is TGTGCCAGCAGTCCACTCTCCATCCAAGAGACCCAGTACTTC.

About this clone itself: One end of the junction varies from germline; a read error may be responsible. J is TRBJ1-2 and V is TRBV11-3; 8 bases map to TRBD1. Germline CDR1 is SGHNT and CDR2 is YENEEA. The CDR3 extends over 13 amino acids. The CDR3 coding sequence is TGTGCCAGCAGCTCTGGGACAGGCTATAGCTACACCTTC. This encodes CASSSGTGYSYTF.

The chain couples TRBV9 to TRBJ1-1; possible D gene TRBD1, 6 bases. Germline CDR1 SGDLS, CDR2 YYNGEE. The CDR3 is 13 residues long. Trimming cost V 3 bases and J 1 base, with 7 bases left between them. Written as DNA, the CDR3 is TGTGCCAGCAGCGCCAGGGGGAACACTGAAGCTTTCTTT. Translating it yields CASSARGNTEAFF.

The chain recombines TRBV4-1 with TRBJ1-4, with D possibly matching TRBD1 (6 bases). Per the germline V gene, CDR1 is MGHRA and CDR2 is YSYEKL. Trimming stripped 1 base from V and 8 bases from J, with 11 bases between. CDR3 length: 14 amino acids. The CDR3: CASSQGGLGEKLFF. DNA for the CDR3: TGCGCCAGCAGCCAAGGGGGGCTAGGGGAAAAACTGTTTTTT.

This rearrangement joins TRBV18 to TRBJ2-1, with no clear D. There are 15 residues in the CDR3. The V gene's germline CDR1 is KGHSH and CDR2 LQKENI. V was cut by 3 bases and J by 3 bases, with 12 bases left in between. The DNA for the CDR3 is TGTGCCAGCTCACCTATGGCGGTGGTCTACAATGAGCAGTTCTTC. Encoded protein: CASSPMAVVYNEQFF.

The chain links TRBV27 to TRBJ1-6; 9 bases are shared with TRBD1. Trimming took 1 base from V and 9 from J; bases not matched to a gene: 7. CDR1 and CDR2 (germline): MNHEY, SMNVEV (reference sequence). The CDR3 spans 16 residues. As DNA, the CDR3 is TGTGCCAGCAGTTTATGGGCGGGGACAGGGACTTCACCCCTCCACTTT. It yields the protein CASSLWAGTGTSPLHF.

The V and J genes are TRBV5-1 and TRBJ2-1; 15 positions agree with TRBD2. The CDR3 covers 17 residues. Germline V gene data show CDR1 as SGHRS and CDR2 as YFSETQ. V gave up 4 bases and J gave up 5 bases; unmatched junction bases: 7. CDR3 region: CASSLGTSGRWDNEQFF. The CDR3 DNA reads TGCGCCAGCAGCCTCGGGACTAGCGGGAGGTGGGACAATGAGCAGTTCTTC.

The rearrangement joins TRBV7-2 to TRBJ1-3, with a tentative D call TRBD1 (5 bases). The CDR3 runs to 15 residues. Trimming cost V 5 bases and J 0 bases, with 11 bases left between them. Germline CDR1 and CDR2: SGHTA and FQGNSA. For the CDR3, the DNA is TGTGCCAGCAGCGCACTCGACAGCTCTGGAAACACCATATATTTT. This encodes CASSALDSSGNTIYF.

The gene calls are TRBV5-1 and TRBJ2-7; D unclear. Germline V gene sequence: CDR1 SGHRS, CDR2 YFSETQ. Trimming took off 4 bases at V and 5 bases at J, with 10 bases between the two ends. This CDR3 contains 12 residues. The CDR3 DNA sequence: TGCGCCAGCAGCCTCCTTTTCGACGAGCAGTACTTC. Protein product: CASSLLFDEQYF.